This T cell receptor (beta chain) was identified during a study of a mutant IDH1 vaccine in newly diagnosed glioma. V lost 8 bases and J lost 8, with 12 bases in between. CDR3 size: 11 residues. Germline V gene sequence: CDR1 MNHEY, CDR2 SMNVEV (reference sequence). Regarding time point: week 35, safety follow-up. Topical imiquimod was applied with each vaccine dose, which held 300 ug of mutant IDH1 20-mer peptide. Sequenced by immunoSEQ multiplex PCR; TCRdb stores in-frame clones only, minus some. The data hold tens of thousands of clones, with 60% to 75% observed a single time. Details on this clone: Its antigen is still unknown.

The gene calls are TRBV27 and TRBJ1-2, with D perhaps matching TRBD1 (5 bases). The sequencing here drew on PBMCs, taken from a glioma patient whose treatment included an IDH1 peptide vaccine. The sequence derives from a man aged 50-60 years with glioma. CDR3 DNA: TGTGCCAGCGGGCGGGGCTACGGCTACACCTTC. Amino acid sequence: CASGRGYGYTF.